This T cell receptor beta chain derives from a study of T cells after yellow fever vaccination. The CDR3 is made up of 17 amino acids. V dropped 0 bases and J dropped 4 bases, with 18 bases sitting between them. Looked up from germline, CDR1 is SGHNT and CDR2 is YYREEE (reference sequence). This clonotype was counted only a few times. Antigen unknown. Production of TCR cDNA was by 5'RACE template switching, which also added a universal primer site and UMIs. TCRdb re-analysed the 5' RACE reads in MiXCR, keeping a single row per CDR3 protein. The sample shows about 350,000 distinct CDR3 sequences, under 15% of them seen only once. Notes on the study in general: A faster peak, day 5 versus 15, was reached by the weaker secondary response. Once the booster was given, most primary-vaccination clones reappeared, at about 96% for CD4 and over 85% for CD8.

The sample here was CD4+ T cells sorted from PBMCs, taken 15 days after the yellow fever booster vaccination. J is TRBJ2-3 and V is TRBV5-4; weak D call: TRBD2 (6 bases). The sequence came from a man between 18 and 35 years old who received the YFV17D yellow fever vaccine. The CDR3 nucleotides are TGTGCCAGCAGCTTGGGACGGGGGATAGCCACGCCAGATACGCAGTATTTT. This translates into CASSLGRGIATPDTQYF.